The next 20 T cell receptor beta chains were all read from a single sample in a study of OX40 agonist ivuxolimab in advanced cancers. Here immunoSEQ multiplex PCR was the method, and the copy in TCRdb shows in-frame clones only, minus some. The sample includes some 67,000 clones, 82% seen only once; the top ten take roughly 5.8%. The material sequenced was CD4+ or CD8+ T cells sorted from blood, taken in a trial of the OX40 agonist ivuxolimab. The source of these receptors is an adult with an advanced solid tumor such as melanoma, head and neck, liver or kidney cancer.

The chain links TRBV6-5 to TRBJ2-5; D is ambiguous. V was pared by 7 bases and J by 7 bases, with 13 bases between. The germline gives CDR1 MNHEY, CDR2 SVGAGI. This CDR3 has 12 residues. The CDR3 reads CASKVGSGTQYF. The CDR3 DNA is TGTGCCAGCAAGGTGGGCTCTGGGACCCAGTACTTC.

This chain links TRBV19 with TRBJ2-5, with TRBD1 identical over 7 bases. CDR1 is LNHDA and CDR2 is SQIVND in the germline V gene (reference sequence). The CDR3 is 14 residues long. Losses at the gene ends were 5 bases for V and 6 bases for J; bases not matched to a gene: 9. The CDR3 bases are TGTGCCAGTAGTTTCGCCAGGGGGAGAAAGACCCAGTACTTC. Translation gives CASSFARGRKTQYF.

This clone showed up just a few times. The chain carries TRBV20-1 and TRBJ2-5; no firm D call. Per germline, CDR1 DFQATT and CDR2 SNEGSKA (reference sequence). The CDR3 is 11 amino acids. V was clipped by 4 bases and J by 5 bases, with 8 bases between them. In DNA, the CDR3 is TGCAGTGCTACCCCCCTGGAGACCCAGTACTTC. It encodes CSATPLETQYF.

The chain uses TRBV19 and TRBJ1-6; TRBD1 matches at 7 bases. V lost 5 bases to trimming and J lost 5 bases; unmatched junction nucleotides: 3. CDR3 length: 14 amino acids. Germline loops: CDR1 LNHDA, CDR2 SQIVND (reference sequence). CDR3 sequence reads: CASSVGQNNSPLHF. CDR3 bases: TGTGCCAGTAGTGTGGGACAGAATAATTCACCCCTCCACTTT.

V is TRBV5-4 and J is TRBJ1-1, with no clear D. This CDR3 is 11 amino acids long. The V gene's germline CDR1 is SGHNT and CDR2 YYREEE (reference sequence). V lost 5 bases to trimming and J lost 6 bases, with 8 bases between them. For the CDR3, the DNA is TGTGCCAGCAGTACCGGGCCTGAAGCTTTCTTT. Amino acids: CASSTGPEAFF. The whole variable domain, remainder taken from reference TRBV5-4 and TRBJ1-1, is ETGVTQSPTHLIKTRGQQVTLRCSSQSGHNTVSWYQQALGQGPQFIFQYYREEENGRGNFPPRFSGLQFPNYSSELNVNALELDDSALYLCASSTGPEAFFGQGTRLTVV.

CDR3 sequence reads: CSVGSGNYGYTF. CDR3 nucleotide sequence: TGCAGCGTTGGAAGTGGGAACTATGGCTACACCTTC. The J gene is TRBJ1-2, the V gene TRBV29-1; D gene ambiguous. Trimming removed 4 bases at V and 2 bases at J, with 8 bases between. From germline, CDR1 is SQVTM and CDR2 ANQGSEA. This CDR3 comprises 12 residues.

CDR3: CASSQADGTGREKLFF. The CDR3 nucleotides are TGTGCCAGCAGCCAGGCTGACGGGACAGGGCGGGAAAAACTGTTTTTT. V and J are TRBV4-2 and TRBJ1-4; 9 positions agree with TRBD1. Germline V CDR1 and CDR2: LGHNA, YNFKEQ. V shed 3 bases and J 8 bases; nucleotides not matched to a gene: 10. The CDR3 is 16 amino acids.

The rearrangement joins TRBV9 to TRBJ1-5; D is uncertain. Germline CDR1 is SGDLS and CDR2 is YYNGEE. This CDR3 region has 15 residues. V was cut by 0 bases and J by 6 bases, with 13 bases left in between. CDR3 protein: CASSVGGEMGQPQHF. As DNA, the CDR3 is TGTGCCAGCAGCGTAGGTGGGGAGATGGGTCAGCCCCAGCATTTT.

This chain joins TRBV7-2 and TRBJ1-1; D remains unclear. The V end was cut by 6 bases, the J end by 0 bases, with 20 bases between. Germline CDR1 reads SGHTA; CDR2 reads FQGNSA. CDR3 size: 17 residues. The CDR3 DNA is TGTGCCAGCAGGATACGACCTGCAGAAAGCATGAACACTGAAGCTTTCTTT. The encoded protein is CASRIRPAESMNTEAFF.

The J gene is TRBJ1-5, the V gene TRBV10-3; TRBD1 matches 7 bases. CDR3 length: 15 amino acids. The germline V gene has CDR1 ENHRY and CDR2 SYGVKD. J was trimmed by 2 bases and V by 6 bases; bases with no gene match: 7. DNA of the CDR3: TGTGCCATCAGCCCTGGCACAGGGGGCAATCAGCCCCAGCATTTT. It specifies CAISPGTGGNQPQHF.

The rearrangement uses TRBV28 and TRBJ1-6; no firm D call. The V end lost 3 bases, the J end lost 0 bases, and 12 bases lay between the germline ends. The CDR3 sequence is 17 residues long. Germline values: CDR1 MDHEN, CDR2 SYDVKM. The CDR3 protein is CASSFSRDSSYNSPLHF. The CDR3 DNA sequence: TGTGCCAGCAGTTTCAGTAGAGATAGCTCCTATAATTCACCCCTCCACTTT.

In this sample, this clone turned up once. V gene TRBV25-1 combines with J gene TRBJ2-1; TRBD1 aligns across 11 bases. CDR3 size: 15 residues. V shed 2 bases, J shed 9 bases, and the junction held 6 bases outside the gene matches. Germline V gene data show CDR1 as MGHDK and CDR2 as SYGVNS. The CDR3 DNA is TGTGCCAGCAGTGAACCTGGGACAGGGGGTGGTGAGCAGTTCTTC. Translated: CASSEPGTGGGEQFF.

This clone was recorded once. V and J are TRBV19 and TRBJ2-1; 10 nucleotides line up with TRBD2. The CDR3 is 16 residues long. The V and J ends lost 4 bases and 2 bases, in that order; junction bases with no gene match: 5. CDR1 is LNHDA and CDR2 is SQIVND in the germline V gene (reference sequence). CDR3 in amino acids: CASSTLAGVTYNEQFF. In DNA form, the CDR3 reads TGTGCCAGTAGTACCCTAGCGGGGGTTACCTACAATGAGCAGTTCTTC.

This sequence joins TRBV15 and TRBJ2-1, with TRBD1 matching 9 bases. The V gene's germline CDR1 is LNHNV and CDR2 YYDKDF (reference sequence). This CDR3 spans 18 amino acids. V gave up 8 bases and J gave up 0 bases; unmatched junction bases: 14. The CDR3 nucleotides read TGTGCCACCGGGCCGGACAGGGGCCTCGACTTCTCCTACAATGAGCAGTTCTTC. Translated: CATGPDRGLDFSYNEQFF.

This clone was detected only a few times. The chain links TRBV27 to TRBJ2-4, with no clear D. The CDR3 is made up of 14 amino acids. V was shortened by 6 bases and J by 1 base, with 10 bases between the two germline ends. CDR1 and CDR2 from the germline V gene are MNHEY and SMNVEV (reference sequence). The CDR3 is CASRSVGAKNIQYF. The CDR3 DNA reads TGTGCCAGCAGATCTGTAGGGGCCAAAAACATTCAGTACTTC.

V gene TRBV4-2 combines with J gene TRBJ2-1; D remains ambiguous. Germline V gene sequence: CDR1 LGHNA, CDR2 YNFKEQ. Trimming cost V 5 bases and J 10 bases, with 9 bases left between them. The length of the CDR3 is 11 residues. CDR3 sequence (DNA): TGTGCCAGCAGCTTTTCTAGAGAGCAGTTCTTC. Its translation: CASSFSREQFF.

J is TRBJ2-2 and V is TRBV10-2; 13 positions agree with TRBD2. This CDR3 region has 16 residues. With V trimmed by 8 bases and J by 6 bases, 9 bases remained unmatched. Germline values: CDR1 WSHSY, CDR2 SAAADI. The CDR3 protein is CASGGTSGVGAGELFF. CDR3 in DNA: TGCGCCAGCGGAGGGACTAGCGGGGTTGGCGCCGGGGAGCTGTTTTTT.

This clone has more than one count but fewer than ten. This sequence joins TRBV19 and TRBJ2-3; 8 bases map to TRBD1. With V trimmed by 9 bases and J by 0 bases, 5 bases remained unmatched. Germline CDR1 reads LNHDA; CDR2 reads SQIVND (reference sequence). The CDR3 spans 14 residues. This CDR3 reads CASTTGVSTDTQYF. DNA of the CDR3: TGTGCCAGCACGACAGGGGTGAGCACAGATACGCAGTATTTT.

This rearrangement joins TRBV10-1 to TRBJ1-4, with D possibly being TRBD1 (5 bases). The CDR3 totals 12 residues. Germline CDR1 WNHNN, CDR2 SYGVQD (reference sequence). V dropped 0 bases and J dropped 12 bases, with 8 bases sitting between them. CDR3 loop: CASSESLGELFF. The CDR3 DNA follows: TGCGCCAGCAGTGAGTCGTTGGGGGAACTGTTTTTT.

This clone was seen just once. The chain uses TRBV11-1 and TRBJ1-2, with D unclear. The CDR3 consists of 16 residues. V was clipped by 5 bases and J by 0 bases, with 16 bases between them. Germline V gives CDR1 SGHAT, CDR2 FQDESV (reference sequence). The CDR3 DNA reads TGTGCCAGCAGCCCTCGGACGGACCCGACTAACTATGGCTACACCTTC. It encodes CASSPRTDPTNYGYTF.